Presented here are 8 T cell receptor beta chains from one specimen sequenced in a study of blood T cell repertoires in COVID-19 (dated by TCRdb to the early 2020s). The protocol used for the library was the immunoSEQ multiplex PCR assay. The table comes from immuneACCESS by way of TCRdb, which keeps in-frame sequences with V and J called. Part of the clones is missing from these tables; in studies checked, under half for an unresolved V gene and the rest for unknown reasons. Recorded for this sample are about 240,000 clones; approximately 80% of them occurred a single time. 1.9% of the sample is taken by the ten largest. What was sequenced was peripheral blood. Every receptor here comes from a man aged 30 to 45 who had recovered from COVID-19.

This clone was seen ten or more times. The chain couples TRBV5-1 to TRBJ2-7; TRBD1 is a possible D gene (6 bases). Trimming shortened V by 4 bases and J by 6 bases, and 32 bases separated the two germline ends. Germline V CDR1 and CDR2: SGHRS, YFSETQ. This CDR3 is 19 amino acids long. The CDR3 sequence: CASSTRRGFLWAGGSEQYF. The CDR3 DNA reads as TGCGCCAGCAGCACACGCAGGGGTTTTTTATGGGCCGGAGGCTCCGAGCAGTACTTC.

V usage is TRBV6-5 and J usage is TRBJ1-2; D uncertain. In germline, CDR1 is MNHEY, CDR2 SVGAGI. Trimming pared 5 bases from V and 1 base from J, leaving 8 bases between. The CDR3 runs 13 residues. The CDR3 coding sequence is TGTGCCAGCAGTCCCACCAGTAACTATGGCTACACCTTC. Residues: CASSPTSNYGYTF.

This chain joins TRBV2 and TRBJ1-5, with D perhaps matching TRBD1 (5 bases). The CDR3 has 15 residues. Germline-derived CDR1 and CDR2 are SNHLY and FYNNEI. Trimming left V 6 bases short and J 0 bases short, with 12 bases between. The CDR3 protein is CASSQGLNSNQPQHF. CDR3 nucleotides: TGTGCCAGCAGCCAGGGACTGAATAGCAATCAGCCCCAGCATTTT.

The chain joins TRBV7-7 to TRBJ2-1, with D possibly being TRBD2 (5 bases). Trimming removed 5 bases from V and 9 bases from J, with 14 bases in between. Germline CDR1 SSHAT, CDR2 FNYEAQ (reference sequence). The CDR3 contains 13 residues. The CDR3 region has the DNA TGTGCCAGCAGCCCGACCCCGGGGTCTGAGCAGTTCTTC. It translates to CASSPTPGSEQFF.

The CDR3 loop reads CASSPSAGGGTDTQYF. DNA of the CDR3: TGTGCCAGCAGCCCATCAGCGGGGGGCGGCACAGATACGCAGTATTTT. The J gene is TRBJ2-3, the V gene TRBV4-2; 9 bases align to TRBD2. The CDR3 sequence is 16 residues long. J gave up 1 base and V 4 bases, and 6 bases lay outside the gene matches. Germline values: CDR1 LGHNA, CDR2 YNFKEQ.

This clone was counted only a few times. Additional DNA sequences in this sample encode the identical CDR3. The rearrangement uses TRBV7-3 and TRBJ2-2; a possible D gene is TRBD1 (6 bases). Trimming removed 5 bases from V and 5 bases from J, with 9 bases in between. CDR3 length: 13 amino acids. From germline, CDR1 is SGHTA and CDR2 FQGTGA. This CDR3 reads CASSPQGTGELFF. The CDR3 DNA is TGTGCCAGCAGCCCACAGGGTACCGGGGAGCTGTTTTTT.

The V and J genes are TRBV10-2 and TRBJ1-1, with D unresolved. There are 13 residues in the CDR3. V gave up 6 bases and J gave up 5 bases, with 13 bases separating them. The germline CDR1 and CDR2 sequences are WSHSY and SAAADI. CDR3 DNA: TGCGCCAGCAGACCGGGAGGTAGGACTGAAGCTTTCTTT. Protein: CASRPGGRTEAFF.

A few counts support this clone. The CDR3 protein is CASSDWGRTNYGYTF. CDR3 coding DNA: TGTGCCAGCAGTGATTGGGGCAGAACGAACTATGGCTACACCTTC. The rearrangement joins TRBV6-1 to TRBJ1-2; possibly TRBD1 for D (5 bases). Germline CDR1 is MNHNS and CDR2 is SASEGT. V lost 3 bases to trimming and J lost 2 bases, with 13 bases between them. The CDR3 spans 15 residues.